One sample yielded the 9 T cell receptor beta chains listed below, sequenced in a study of blood T cell repertoires in COVID-19 (TCRdb year 2020). Library construction relied on the immunoSEQ multiplex PCR assay. Here the immuneACCESS table is served through TCRdb, limited to in-frame sequences with V and J called. Missing clones are a known gap in these copies; in checked studies unresolved V genes cover under half, and the rest lacks a known reason. The sample includes 250,000 to 300,000 clones, with roughly 90% observed a single time. Around 10% of the sample is taken by the ten largest. The sequencing sample was made of peripheral blood. All receptors come from a woman aged 30 to 39 with COVID-19, enrolled during active disease.

The chain couples TRBV6-5 to TRBJ2-7, with a weak D call TRBD1 (5 bases). Germline CDR1 MNHEY, CDR2 SVGAGI. The CDR3 is 13 residues long. Trimming removed 2 bases from V and 1 base from J, with 6 bases in between. CDR3 region: CASSYRQSYEQYF. In DNA, the CDR3 is TGTGCCAGCAGTTACAGACAGTCCTACGAGCAGTACTTC.

The genes are TRBV27 and TRBJ1-5, with D hard to call. CDR3 size: 15 residues. V lost 5 bases and J lost 5, with 16 bases in between. Germline V gives CDR1 MNHEY, CDR2 SMNVEV (reference sequence). The CDR3 is CASSSRREVDQPQHF. As DNA, the CDR3 is TGTGCCAGCAGTAGCCGGCGGGAGGTGGATCAGCCCCAGCATTTT.

V usage is TRBV28 and J usage is TRBJ1-1; D unresolved. The V end was cut by 5 bases, the J end by 3 bases, with 7 bases between. Germline V lookup: CDR1 MDHEN, CDR2 SYDVKM. The CDR3 is made up of 12 amino acids. The CDR3 reads CASSREYTEAFF. The CDR3 nucleotides are TGTGCCAGCAGTCGAGAGTACACTGAAGCTTTCTTT.

This clone appeared once. The J gene is TRBJ2-7, the V gene TRBV7-9, with 10 bases that match TRBD1. The CDR3 covers 20 residues. Unmatched junction bases numbered 21, after V lost 5 bases and J lost 2 bases. Germline CDR1 is SEHNR and CDR2 is FQNEAQ (reference sequence). The CDR3 DNA reads TGTGCCAGCAGCAAGAGGGTCCCGGGACAGGGGTTCGAGAGTACCTACGAGCAGTACTTC. It translates to CASSKRVPGQGFESTYEQYF.

The rearrangement links TRBV4-1 to TRBJ1-5; unclear D gene. The V gene lost 0 bases and the J gene lost 5 bases, with 14 bases spanning the gap. This CDR3 spans 16 amino acids. Germline assignment: CDR1 MGHRA and CDR2 YSYEKL. The CDR3 nucleotides read TGCGCCAGCAGCCAAGATCCCACTGGGAGTCATCAGCCCCAGCATTTT. It codes for CASSQDPTGSHQPQHF.

The chain employs TRBV5-6 and TRBJ2-7; perhaps TRBD2 as D (8 bases). Trimming took off 4 bases at V and 7 bases at J, with 18 bases between the two ends. This CDR3 has 14 amino acids. The V gene's germline CDR1 is SGHDT and CDR2 YYEEEE. CDR3 sequence: CASSPRQGLVEQYF. DNA for the CDR3: TGTGCCAGCAGCCCAAGACAGGGACTAGTTGAGCAGTACTTC.

The chain uses TRBV2 and TRBJ1-4; no firm D call. This CDR3 is built from 12 residues. Trimming took off 2 bases at V and 8 bases at J, with 6 bases between the two ends. The germline CDR1 and CDR2 sequences are SNHLY and FYNNEI. The CDR3 DNA sequence: TGTGCCAGCAGTGAATATGGCGAAAAACTGTTTTTT. Translated, it gives CASSEYGEKLFF.

The chain combines TRBV4-3 with TRBJ1-5; TRBD1 matches at 9 bases. Trimming cost V 4 bases and J 3 bases; bases outside gene matches: 4. This CDR3 comprises 15 residues. Germline V gene lookup returns CDR1 LGHNA and CDR2 YSLEER. The CDR3 DNA follows: TGCGCCAGCAGCCCCGGGACAGGGAACAATCAGCCCCAGCATTTT. It is translated as CASSPGTGNNQPQHF.

The V call is TRBV5-1, the J call TRBJ2-5, with TRBD1 matching 7 bases. This CDR3 spans 17 amino acids. CDR1 is SGHRS and CDR2 is YFSETQ in the germline V gene. J gave up 5 bases and V 0 bases, and 13 bases lay outside the gene matches. Here the CDR3 DNA reads TGCGCCAGCAGCTTGGTTACAGGGGCTGGTGGTAGGGAGACCCAGTACTTC. It is translated as CASSLVTGAGGRETQYF.